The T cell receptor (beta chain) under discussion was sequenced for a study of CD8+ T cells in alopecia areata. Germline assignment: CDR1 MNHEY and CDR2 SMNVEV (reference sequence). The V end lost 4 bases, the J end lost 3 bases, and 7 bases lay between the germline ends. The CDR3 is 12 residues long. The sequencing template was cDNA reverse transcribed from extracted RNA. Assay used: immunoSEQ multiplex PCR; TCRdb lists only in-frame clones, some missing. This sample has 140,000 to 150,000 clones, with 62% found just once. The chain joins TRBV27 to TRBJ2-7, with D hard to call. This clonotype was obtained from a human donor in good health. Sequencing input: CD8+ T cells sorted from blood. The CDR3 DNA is TGTGCCAGCAGTTCAAACCTCTACGAGCAGTACTTC. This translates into CASSSNLYEQYF.